This T cell receptor (beta chain) was retrieved from a study of cytotoxic CD8 clonotypes in ibrutinib-treated CLL. Study in general: There were 11 relapsed/refractory patients and around 15 treatment-naive patients, and under 18 were IGHV unmutated. Study observations and caveats: Public clonotypes were rare and shrank or held steady on treatment. Ibrutinib response saw clonality rise, and progression saw it return toward baseline.

Concerning this clone itself: The antigen is unknown.

Cryopreserved PBMCs were the source of around 2 micrograms of genomic DNA, which went to TCR beta libraries. Using immunoSEQ multiplex PCR, the repertoire was profiled, and TCRdb retains in-frame clones only, with some absent. The sample holds some 290,000 clones, roughly 80% seen once. J lost 6 bases, V lost 0 bases, and 3 bases had no gene match. Germline V lookup: CDR1 SGDLS, CDR2 YYNGEE. The CDR3 totals 15 residues. This specimen consisted of PBMCs, obtained before ibrutinib treatment. V and J are TRBV9 and TRBJ2-2, with TRBD2 identical over 9 bases. This clonotype was sampled from a human donor with chronic lymphocytic leukemia. DNA for the CDR3: TGTGCCAGCAGCGTAGAGTTAGCGGGAGCCGGGGAGCTGTTTTTT. The encoded protein is CASSVELAGAGELFF.